This entry lists 20 T cell receptor beta chains sequenced from one sample in a study of neoadjuvant nivolumab and ipilimumab in lung cancer. Some clones are missing from TCRdb's copy, which holds only in-frame ones; the method was immunoSEQ multiplex PCR. The sample contains over 25,000 clones, approximately 86% of which appear only once. The sample was tumor tissue, taken after neoadjuvant nivolumab, alone or with ipilimumab, at or shortly before surgery. All receptors come from an adult with non-small cell lung cancer.

The rearrangement uses TRBV11-3 and TRBJ2-1, with 10 nucleotides matching TRBD2. The germline V gene encodes CDR1 SGHNT and CDR2 YENEEA. The CDR3 contains 15 residues. Trimming removed 5 bases from V and 6 bases from J; junction bases left unmatched: 7. The CDR3 region is CASSPRASGSNEQFF. The CDR3 bases are TGTGCCAGCAGCCCCCGGGCTAGCGGGAGCAATGAGCAGTTCTTC.

V and J are TRBV14 and TRBJ2-6; D gene uncertain. This CDR3 region has 12 residues. Trimming removed 6 bases at V and 4 bases at J, with 4 bases between. Per germline, CDR1 SGHDN and CDR2 FVKESK. In DNA, the CDR3 is TGTGCCAGCAGTTCGGGGGCCAACGTCCTGACTTTC. Its protein is CASSSGANVLTF.

The CDR3: CASSGGISTDTQYF. DNA for the CDR3: TGCGCCAGCAGCGGGGGGATTAGCACAGATACGCAGTATTTT. The J gene is TRBJ2-3, the V gene TRBV10-2; the match to TRBD2 covers 7 bases. The CDR3 is 14 amino acids. After removal of 6 bases from V and 0 bases from J, the junction contained 3 bases not matched to a gene. From germline, CDR1 is WSHSY and CDR2 SAAADI.

The chain links TRBV5-1 to TRBJ2-2; possibly TRBD1 or TRBD2 for D (5 bases each). In germline, CDR1 is SGHRS, CDR2 YFSETQ. The CDR3 runs to 15 residues. Trimming took 1 base from V and 6 from J, leaving 13 bases between them. DNA of the CDR3: TGCGCCAGCAGCTTGCCCCAGGGAGATGCCGGGGAGCTGTTTTTT. Its translation: CASSLPQGDAGELFF.

The chain links TRBV30 to TRBJ2-3; no firm D call. CDR3 length equals 12 residues. V dropped 3 bases and J dropped 0 bases, with 4 bases sitting between them. Germline-derived CDR1 and CDR2 are GTSNPN and SVGIG (reference sequence). CDR3 region: CAWSGSTDTQYF. CDR3 coding DNA: TGTGCCTGGAGCGGGAGCACAGATACGCAGTATTTT.

This clone has just a few counts. In DNA form, the CDR3 reads TGTGCCAGCAGGGGACAGGGAGGCTATGGCAATCAGCCCCAGCATTTT. It translates to CASRGQGGYGNQPQHF. V usage is TRBV2 and J usage is TRBJ1-5; the match to TRBD1 covers 9 bases. Losses at the gene ends were 6 bases for V and 2 bases for J; bases not matched to a gene: 8. Germline CDR1 reads SNHLY; CDR2 reads FYNNEI. The CDR3 loop spans 16 amino acids.

The chain links TRBV11-3 to TRBJ2-7; D is undetermined. The germline CDR1 and CDR2 sequences are SGHNT and YENEEA. The length of the CDR3 is 14 residues. With 5 bases removed from V and 1 base from J, the gap between germline ends came to 12 bases. The CDR3 bases are TGTGCCAGCAGCCCCGGCGGTAAGTCCTACGAGCAGTACTTC. Its translation: CASSPGGKSYEQYF.

The chain links TRBV5-1 to TRBJ2-3; a weak D match, TRBD2 (6 bases). Deletions cut 2 bases from V and 6 bases from J, with 10 bases between. CDR3 length equals 13 residues. Looked up from germline, CDR1 is SGHRS and CDR2 is YFSETQ. CDR3 sequence: CASSFGGSDTQYF. In nucleotides, the CDR3 is TGCGCCAGCAGCTTTGGGGGGAGCGATACGCAGTATTTT.

The V gene is TRBV28, the J gene TRBJ2-2; no definite D call. Germline CDR1 reads MDHEN; CDR2 reads SYDVKM. This CDR3 spans 16 amino acids. The V and J ends lost 1 base and 7 bases respectively, with 16 bases between them. The CDR3 here is CASSLYIRARVGELFF. In DNA, the CDR3 is TGTGCCAGCAGTTTATATATTCGCGCTCGTGTCGGGGAGCTGTTTTTT.

The chain joins TRBV7-9 to TRBJ2-5; TRBD2 might be the D (5 bases). The CDR3 has 15 residues. Trimming took 3 bases from V and 2 from J, leaving 13 bases between them. CDR1 is SEHNR and CDR2 is FQNEAQ in the germline V gene (reference sequence). CDR3 coding DNA: TGTGCCAGCAGCTTTCCGTCTAGCAGGCAAGAGACCCAGTACTTC. It encodes CASSFPSSRQETQYF.

The chain employs TRBV7-9 and TRBJ1-2; no clear D. The germline V gene has CDR1 SEHNR and CDR2 FQNEAQ (reference sequence). Trimming cost V 5 bases and J 5 bases, with 18 bases left between them. CDR3 length equals 15 residues. This chain's CDR3 is CASSPAAGSGYGYTF. Here the CDR3 DNA reads TGTGCCAGCAGCCCAGCGGCGGGGTCGGGGTATGGCTACACCTTC. Variable domain in full (rest from reference TRBV7-9 and TRBJ1-2): DTGVSQNPRHKITKRGQNVTFRCDPISEHNRLYWYRQTLGQGPEFLTYFQNEAQLEKSRLLSDRFSAERPKGSFSTLEIQRTEQGDSAMYLCASSPAAGSGYGYTFGSGTRLTVV.

The rearrangement joins TRBV7-9 to TRBJ2-7; D is perhaps TRBD2 (6 bases). The CDR3 consists of 15 residues. V shed 5 bases and J shed 2 bases, with 16 bases lying between them. In germline, CDR1 is SEHNR, CDR2 FQNEAQ (reference sequence). CDR3 sequence (DNA): TGTGCCAGCAGCCCAGACGGAGGGGTCGCCTACGAGCAGTACTTC. Amino acid sequence: CASSPDGGVAYEQYF.

The chain couples TRBV11-2 to TRBJ1-3; TRBD1 matches at 7 bases. The ends lost 0 bases at V and 8 bases at J; junction bases unmatched: 7. CDR1 SGHAT and CDR2 FQNNGV come from the germline V gene. This CDR3 has 15 residues. CDR3 amino acids: CASSLDGQDRDTIYF. CDR3 nucleotide sequence: TGTGCCAGCAGCTTAGACGGACAGGACCGAGACACCATATATTTT.

The chain uses TRBV5-1 and TRBJ2-5; D perhaps matches TRBD1 (6 bases). CDR3 length: 16 amino acids. Germline assignment: CDR1 SGHRS and CDR2 YFSETQ. Trimming cost V 3 bases and J 3 bases, with 18 bases left between them. CDR3 amino acids: CASSWGNRAAEETQYF. The CDR3 region has the DNA TGCGCCAGCAGCTGGGGGAACAGGGCAGCCGAAGAGACCCAGTACTTC.

This clone was recorded only once. This chain uses TRBV5-1 with TRBJ2-7; TRBD2 aligns across 11 bases. CDR1 and CDR2 from the germline V gene are SGHRS and YFSETQ. Trimming cost V 3 bases and J 4 bases; bases outside gene matches: 9. The length of the CDR3 is 16 residues. The DNA of the CDR3 is TGCGCCAGCAGCTCCGATAGCGGGAGGGCCGGATACGAGCAGTACTTC. Translated, it gives CASSSDSGRAGYEQYF.

This clone was seen only once. The rearrangement links TRBV6-1 to TRBJ2-7; TRBD2 matches at 12 bases. This CDR3 is built from 15 residues. V trimming: 4 bases; J trimming: 3 bases; junction bases outside the gene matches: 4. Germline V gene data show CDR1 as MNHNS and CDR2 as SASEGT. CDR3 DNA: TGTGCCAGCAGTGGGACTAGCGGGGAACTCTACGAGCAGTACTTC. Residues: CASSGTSGELYEQYF.

The chain has TRBV27 and TRBJ2-2, with D tentatively TRBD1 or TRBD2 (5 bases each). Germline V CDR1 and CDR2: MNHEY, SMNVEV (reference sequence). V was pared by 5 bases and J by 5 bases, with 12 bases between. CDR3 length equals 14 residues. In DNA, the CDR3 is TGTGCCAGCAGTCCCGGTGAGGGGACCGGGGAGCTGTTTTTT. It is translated as CASSPGEGTGELFF.

The V and J genes are TRBV30 and TRBJ1-2; no reliable D call. The CDR3 length is 13 residues. CDR1 GTSNPN and CDR2 SVGIG come from the germline V gene (reference sequence). The V and J ends lost 1 base and 8 bases respectively, with 14 bases between them. The CDR3 DNA sequence: TGTGCCTGGAGTGCCCCCCCGGCGAGCGGCTACACCTTC. Encoded protein: CAWSAPPASGYTF.

J is TRBJ2-7 and V is TRBV5-8; the D is unclear. Germline V gene sequence: CDR1 SGHTS, CDR2 YDEGEE. The V end lost 0 bases, the J end lost 4 bases, and 8 bases lay between the germline ends. The CDR3 spans 13 residues. The CDR3 loop reads CASSLVVGYEQYF. Here the CDR3 DNA reads TGTGCCAGCAGCTTGGTTGTAGGATACGAGCAGTACTTC.

CDR3 amino acids: CASSSSGQIYEQYF. The CDR3 nucleotides are TGTGCCAGCAGCTCGTCCGGACAGATCTACGAGCAGTACTTC. J is TRBJ2-7 and V is TRBV5-4, with TRBD1 as a possible D gene (6 bases). CDR1 and CDR2 (germline): SGHNT, YYREEE (reference sequence). This CDR3 region has 14 residues. Trimming removed 3 bases from V and 3 bases from J, with 13 bases in between.